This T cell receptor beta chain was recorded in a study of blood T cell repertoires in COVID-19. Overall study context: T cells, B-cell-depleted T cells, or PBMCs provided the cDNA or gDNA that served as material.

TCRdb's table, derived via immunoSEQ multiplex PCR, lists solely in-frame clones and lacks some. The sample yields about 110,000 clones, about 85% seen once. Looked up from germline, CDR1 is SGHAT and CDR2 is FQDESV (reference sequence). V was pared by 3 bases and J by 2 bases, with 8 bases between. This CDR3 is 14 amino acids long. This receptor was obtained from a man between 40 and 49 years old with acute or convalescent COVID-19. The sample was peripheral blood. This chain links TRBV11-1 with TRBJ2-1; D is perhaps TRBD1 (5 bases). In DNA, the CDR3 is TGTGCCAGCAGCTTGCAGGGCCCCTACAATGAGCAGTTCTTC. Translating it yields CASSLQGPYNEQFF.